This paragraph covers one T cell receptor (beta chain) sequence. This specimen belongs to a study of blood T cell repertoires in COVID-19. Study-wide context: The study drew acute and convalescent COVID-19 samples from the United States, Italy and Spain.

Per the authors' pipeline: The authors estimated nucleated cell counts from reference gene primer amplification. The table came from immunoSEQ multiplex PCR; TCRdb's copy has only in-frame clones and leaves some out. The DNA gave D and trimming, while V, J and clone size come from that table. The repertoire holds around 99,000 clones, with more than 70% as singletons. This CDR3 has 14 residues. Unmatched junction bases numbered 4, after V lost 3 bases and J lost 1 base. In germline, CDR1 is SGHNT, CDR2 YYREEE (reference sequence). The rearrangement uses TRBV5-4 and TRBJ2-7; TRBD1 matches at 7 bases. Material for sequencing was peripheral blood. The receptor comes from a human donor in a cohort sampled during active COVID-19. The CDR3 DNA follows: TGTGCCAGCAGCTGGGACAGCAAATCCTACGAGCAGTACTTC. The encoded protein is CASSWDSKSYEQYF.